This T cell receptor beta chain was sequenced for a study of post-analysis software for immune sequencing data. Study observations and caveats: Controls' normalized Chao1 diversity significantly exceeded that of multiple sclerosis patients. Relative to controls, patients had 4 or 5 TRBV segments at higher frequency, with TRBV5-6, TRBV5-1 and TRBV20-1 among these.

The CDR3 spans 14 residues. The germline V gene has CDR1 MNHNY and CDR2 SVGAGI (reference sequence). Trimming stripped 2 bases from V and 0 bases from J, with 8 bases between. Built from TCR beta cDNA, the libraries had unique molecular identifiers in them. One entry per CDR3 protein results from TCRdb running MiXCR on the PCR reads. The table lists hundreds of thousands of distinct CDR3 sequences, approximately 53% of them singletons, with around 4.5% in the top ten. Remarks on this clonotype: Its matching antigen is unknown.

The TCR comes from a girl between 10 and 17 years old with multiple sclerosis. The rearrangement uses TRBV6-6 and TRBJ2-7, with D perhaps being TRBD1 or TRBD2 (5 bases each). The sample consisted of blood. CDR3 DNA: TGTGCCAGCAGTTACGAGGGGAGCTCCTACGAGCAGTACTTC. Translation gives CASSYEGSSYEQYF.